This entry describes one T cell receptor (beta chain). Its antigen target is currently unknown. Base qualities are not at hand, and no much larger clone is one base apart. This sample is drawn from a study of naive and memory T cell subsets (dated by TCRdb to 2016 to 2017). Study-level background: The study applied an open-source, UMI-based TCR alpha and beta sequencing pipeline to sorted naive and memory peripheral blood T cell subsets. Complete agreement was observed between the functional CMV T cell responses and the IgG serology results. RNA was DNase-treated and reverse transcribed with TCR constant-region primers, mostly using SuperScript III. Study-wide conclusions, independent of this receptor: A power law was followed by TCR abundance, with an exponent that differed between naive and memory subsets but was consistent across the three individuals. RNA-based TCR counts may be influenced by expression changes linked to T cell activation and differentiation. Following error correction, more than 95% of naive TCR sequences occurred only once, which made naive abundance distributions much steeper than those of memory subsets. Each clonotype was defined as a single alpha or beta chain sequence rather than as a paired alpha/beta receptor. In both CD4 and CD8 cells, going from naive through CM, EM and EMRA, the Gini index went up while Shannon and inverse Simpson diversity went down. No ground truth was available to validate the repertoire findings for the naive and memory subsets.

Libraries came from UMI-ligation and nested PCR. The beta constant-region primer consisted of an equimolar mixture of two oligonucleotides that together covered TRBC1 and TRBC2. T4 RNA ligase 1 ligated a single-stranded oligonucleotide carrying the SP2 primer and a 12-nucleotide UMI to the cDNA 3' end. Four rounds of PCR were used to amplify ligated cDNA, with nested alpha and beta constant-region primers being used together with the SP2 primer. The ligation reaction was incubated at 16°C for about 20-24 hours. To avoid over-amplification, PCR2 was usually performed as a SYBR Green qPCR and halted once a predetermined threshold was reached. Agencourt AMPure XP magnetic beads were used for all purifications after the first. Libraries were quantified by Qubit and checked on a TapeStation, where a main peak was expected near 650 bp. Pooled libraries were sequenced on an Illumina MiSeq with v2 2x251 paired-end kits, typically giving about 0.95-2.2 million reads per sample. Each sample's library went into the pool at 4 to 5 nM, and 5-7% PhiX was added to help with cluster recognition. The original pipeline was this. FASTQ reads processed by Demultiplexor were assigned V and J genes by Decombinator through tag matching that tolerated a single base-pair mismatch. By using UMIs, Collapsinator corrected both sequencing errors and the frequency errors caused by PCR heterogeneity. TCRs were translated and CDR3s were extracted from the conserved cysteine to the FGXG phenylalanine by CDR3Translator, with non-productive sequences being flagged. Gini, Shannon entropy and inverse Simpson indices were calculated on repertoires subsampled to equal numbers of UMI-defined TCRs. Power-law fits to clonotype abundance distributions were performed by maximum likelihood within the linear range. On one naive CD8 sample, the pipeline and MIGEC gave similar UMI counts, unique TCR numbers and clonal distributions. The repertoires were searched for 5,500 to 8,000 CMV-associated CDR3 sequences that had been compiled from VDJdb and a published dataset. In TCRdb, the public reads were trimmed at Q25 with fastp and aligned with MiXCR, with productive beta chains retained. Entries that share a CDR3 protein sequence are merged under the most common genes and DNA. TCRdb, not the original authors, processed these V and J calls. Within this sample are fewer than 40,000 distinct CDR3 sequences, with more than 10% of them counted one time only. Together, the top ten hold around 20% of the sample.

Inclusive of the bounding cysteine and phenylalanine, the CDR3 is 13 residues long. CDR3 DNA is the only sequence kept; it has 39 bases, read in frame from the first base. Trimming takes 10 bases off V and 6 bases off J; junction bases not matched to a gene: 11. CDR1 and CDR2 were assigned from the germline V gene (reference sequence) as MNHNY and SVGAGI. From the second PCR step onward, the TCR alpha chain libraries and the TCR beta chain libraries were amplified separately. To determine each donor's CMV status, fresh PBMCs were stimulated overnight with CMV viral lysate, and IFNgamma production from CD4+ T cells was then assessed. Using Miltenyi beads, CD4 T cells were first positively selected, and CD8 T cells were then positively selected from the CD4-negative fraction. Cells stained for CD3, CD4, CD8, CD45RA, CD27 and a live/dead dye were sorted on a BD Aria II into four subsets by CD45RA and CD27. Effector memory cells were sorted as CD45RA-CD27-, whereas EMRA cells were sorted as CD45RA+CD27-. Blood was obtained from three healthy volunteers, and the blood from each volunteer was fractionated into CD4 and CD8 T cells and subsequently into four differentiation subsets. Around 130 ml of peripheral blood was drawn per donor, and PBMC were isolated by Ficoll-Paque PLUS density-gradient centrifugation. After sorting, cells were lysed in RLT buffer, RNA was extracted using a Qiagen RNeasy kit, and the extracted RNA was stored at -80 degrees C.

The rearranged chain carries TRBV6-6 and TRBJ1-2, with 7 middle bases fitting TRBD1. Specimen: effector memory CD4+ T cells from blood. This specimen's cell subset or site label, interpreted: effector memory, CD45RA- CD27-. This clonotype was sampled from a human donor in good health. CDR3 reads: CAISRGGRDGYTF. In nucleotides, the sequence is TGTGCCATTTCCAGAGGGGGCAGAGATGGCTACACCTTC.